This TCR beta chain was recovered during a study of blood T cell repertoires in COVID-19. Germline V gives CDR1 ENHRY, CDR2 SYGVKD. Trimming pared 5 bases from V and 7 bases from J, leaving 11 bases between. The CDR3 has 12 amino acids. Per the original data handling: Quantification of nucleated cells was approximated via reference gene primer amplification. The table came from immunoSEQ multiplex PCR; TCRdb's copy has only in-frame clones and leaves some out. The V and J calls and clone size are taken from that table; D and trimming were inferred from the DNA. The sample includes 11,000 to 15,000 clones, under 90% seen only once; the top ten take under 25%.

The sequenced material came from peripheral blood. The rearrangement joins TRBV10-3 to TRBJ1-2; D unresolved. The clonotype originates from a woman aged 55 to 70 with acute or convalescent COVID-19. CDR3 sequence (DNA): TGTGCCATCAGTTTCTCGGACTCTGGCTACACCTTC. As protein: CAISFSDSGYTF.